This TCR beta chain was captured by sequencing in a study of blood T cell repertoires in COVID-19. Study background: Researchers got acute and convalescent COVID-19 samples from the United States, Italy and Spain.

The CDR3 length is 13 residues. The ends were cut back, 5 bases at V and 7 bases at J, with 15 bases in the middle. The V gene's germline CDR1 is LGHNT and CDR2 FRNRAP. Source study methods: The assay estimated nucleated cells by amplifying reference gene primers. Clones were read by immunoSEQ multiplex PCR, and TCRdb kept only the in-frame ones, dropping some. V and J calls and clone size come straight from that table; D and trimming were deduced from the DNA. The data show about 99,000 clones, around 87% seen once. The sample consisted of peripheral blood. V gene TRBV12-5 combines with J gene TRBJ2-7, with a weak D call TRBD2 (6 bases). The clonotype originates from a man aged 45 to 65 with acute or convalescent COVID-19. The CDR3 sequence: CASGLLSGVEQYF. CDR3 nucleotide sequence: TGTGCTAGTGGTCTACTTAGCGGAGTGGAGCAGTACTTC.